This note documents a single TCR beta chain sequence. Its antigen remains unknown. This sample stems from a study of beta chain features in type 1 diabetes. Study-wide points: Patients' naive, central memory and Treg TCRB repertoires seemed closer to one another than those of healthy donors. Among patients with Type 1 diabetes, TCRB CDR3s were moderately but significantly shorter in every one of the four CD4+ subsets.

The study reverse transcribed the entire isolated RNA, so it sequenced expressed TCRB transcripts. Profiled with immunoSEQ multiplex PCR; TCRdb holds only in-frame clones, not every one. The data hold a few hundred thousand clones, with about 16% observed a single time. Donors underwent one heparinised blood draw, about 120 mL on average. Germline loops: CDR1 SGHDN, CDR2 FVKESK. V lost 3 bases to trimming and J lost 3 bases; unmatched junction nucleotides: 13. The CDR3 consists of 19 residues. This receptor was obtained from a woman aged 18-29 years in good health. The sample taken for sequencing was naive CD4+ T cells from blood. The chain has TRBV14 and TRBJ2-3; TRBD2 aligns across 12 bases. The CDR3 is CASSHPLGLAGGPTDTQYF. The CDR3 DNA sequence: TGTGCCAGCAGCCACCCACTTGGGCTAGCGGGAGGGCCAACAGATACGCAGTATTTT.